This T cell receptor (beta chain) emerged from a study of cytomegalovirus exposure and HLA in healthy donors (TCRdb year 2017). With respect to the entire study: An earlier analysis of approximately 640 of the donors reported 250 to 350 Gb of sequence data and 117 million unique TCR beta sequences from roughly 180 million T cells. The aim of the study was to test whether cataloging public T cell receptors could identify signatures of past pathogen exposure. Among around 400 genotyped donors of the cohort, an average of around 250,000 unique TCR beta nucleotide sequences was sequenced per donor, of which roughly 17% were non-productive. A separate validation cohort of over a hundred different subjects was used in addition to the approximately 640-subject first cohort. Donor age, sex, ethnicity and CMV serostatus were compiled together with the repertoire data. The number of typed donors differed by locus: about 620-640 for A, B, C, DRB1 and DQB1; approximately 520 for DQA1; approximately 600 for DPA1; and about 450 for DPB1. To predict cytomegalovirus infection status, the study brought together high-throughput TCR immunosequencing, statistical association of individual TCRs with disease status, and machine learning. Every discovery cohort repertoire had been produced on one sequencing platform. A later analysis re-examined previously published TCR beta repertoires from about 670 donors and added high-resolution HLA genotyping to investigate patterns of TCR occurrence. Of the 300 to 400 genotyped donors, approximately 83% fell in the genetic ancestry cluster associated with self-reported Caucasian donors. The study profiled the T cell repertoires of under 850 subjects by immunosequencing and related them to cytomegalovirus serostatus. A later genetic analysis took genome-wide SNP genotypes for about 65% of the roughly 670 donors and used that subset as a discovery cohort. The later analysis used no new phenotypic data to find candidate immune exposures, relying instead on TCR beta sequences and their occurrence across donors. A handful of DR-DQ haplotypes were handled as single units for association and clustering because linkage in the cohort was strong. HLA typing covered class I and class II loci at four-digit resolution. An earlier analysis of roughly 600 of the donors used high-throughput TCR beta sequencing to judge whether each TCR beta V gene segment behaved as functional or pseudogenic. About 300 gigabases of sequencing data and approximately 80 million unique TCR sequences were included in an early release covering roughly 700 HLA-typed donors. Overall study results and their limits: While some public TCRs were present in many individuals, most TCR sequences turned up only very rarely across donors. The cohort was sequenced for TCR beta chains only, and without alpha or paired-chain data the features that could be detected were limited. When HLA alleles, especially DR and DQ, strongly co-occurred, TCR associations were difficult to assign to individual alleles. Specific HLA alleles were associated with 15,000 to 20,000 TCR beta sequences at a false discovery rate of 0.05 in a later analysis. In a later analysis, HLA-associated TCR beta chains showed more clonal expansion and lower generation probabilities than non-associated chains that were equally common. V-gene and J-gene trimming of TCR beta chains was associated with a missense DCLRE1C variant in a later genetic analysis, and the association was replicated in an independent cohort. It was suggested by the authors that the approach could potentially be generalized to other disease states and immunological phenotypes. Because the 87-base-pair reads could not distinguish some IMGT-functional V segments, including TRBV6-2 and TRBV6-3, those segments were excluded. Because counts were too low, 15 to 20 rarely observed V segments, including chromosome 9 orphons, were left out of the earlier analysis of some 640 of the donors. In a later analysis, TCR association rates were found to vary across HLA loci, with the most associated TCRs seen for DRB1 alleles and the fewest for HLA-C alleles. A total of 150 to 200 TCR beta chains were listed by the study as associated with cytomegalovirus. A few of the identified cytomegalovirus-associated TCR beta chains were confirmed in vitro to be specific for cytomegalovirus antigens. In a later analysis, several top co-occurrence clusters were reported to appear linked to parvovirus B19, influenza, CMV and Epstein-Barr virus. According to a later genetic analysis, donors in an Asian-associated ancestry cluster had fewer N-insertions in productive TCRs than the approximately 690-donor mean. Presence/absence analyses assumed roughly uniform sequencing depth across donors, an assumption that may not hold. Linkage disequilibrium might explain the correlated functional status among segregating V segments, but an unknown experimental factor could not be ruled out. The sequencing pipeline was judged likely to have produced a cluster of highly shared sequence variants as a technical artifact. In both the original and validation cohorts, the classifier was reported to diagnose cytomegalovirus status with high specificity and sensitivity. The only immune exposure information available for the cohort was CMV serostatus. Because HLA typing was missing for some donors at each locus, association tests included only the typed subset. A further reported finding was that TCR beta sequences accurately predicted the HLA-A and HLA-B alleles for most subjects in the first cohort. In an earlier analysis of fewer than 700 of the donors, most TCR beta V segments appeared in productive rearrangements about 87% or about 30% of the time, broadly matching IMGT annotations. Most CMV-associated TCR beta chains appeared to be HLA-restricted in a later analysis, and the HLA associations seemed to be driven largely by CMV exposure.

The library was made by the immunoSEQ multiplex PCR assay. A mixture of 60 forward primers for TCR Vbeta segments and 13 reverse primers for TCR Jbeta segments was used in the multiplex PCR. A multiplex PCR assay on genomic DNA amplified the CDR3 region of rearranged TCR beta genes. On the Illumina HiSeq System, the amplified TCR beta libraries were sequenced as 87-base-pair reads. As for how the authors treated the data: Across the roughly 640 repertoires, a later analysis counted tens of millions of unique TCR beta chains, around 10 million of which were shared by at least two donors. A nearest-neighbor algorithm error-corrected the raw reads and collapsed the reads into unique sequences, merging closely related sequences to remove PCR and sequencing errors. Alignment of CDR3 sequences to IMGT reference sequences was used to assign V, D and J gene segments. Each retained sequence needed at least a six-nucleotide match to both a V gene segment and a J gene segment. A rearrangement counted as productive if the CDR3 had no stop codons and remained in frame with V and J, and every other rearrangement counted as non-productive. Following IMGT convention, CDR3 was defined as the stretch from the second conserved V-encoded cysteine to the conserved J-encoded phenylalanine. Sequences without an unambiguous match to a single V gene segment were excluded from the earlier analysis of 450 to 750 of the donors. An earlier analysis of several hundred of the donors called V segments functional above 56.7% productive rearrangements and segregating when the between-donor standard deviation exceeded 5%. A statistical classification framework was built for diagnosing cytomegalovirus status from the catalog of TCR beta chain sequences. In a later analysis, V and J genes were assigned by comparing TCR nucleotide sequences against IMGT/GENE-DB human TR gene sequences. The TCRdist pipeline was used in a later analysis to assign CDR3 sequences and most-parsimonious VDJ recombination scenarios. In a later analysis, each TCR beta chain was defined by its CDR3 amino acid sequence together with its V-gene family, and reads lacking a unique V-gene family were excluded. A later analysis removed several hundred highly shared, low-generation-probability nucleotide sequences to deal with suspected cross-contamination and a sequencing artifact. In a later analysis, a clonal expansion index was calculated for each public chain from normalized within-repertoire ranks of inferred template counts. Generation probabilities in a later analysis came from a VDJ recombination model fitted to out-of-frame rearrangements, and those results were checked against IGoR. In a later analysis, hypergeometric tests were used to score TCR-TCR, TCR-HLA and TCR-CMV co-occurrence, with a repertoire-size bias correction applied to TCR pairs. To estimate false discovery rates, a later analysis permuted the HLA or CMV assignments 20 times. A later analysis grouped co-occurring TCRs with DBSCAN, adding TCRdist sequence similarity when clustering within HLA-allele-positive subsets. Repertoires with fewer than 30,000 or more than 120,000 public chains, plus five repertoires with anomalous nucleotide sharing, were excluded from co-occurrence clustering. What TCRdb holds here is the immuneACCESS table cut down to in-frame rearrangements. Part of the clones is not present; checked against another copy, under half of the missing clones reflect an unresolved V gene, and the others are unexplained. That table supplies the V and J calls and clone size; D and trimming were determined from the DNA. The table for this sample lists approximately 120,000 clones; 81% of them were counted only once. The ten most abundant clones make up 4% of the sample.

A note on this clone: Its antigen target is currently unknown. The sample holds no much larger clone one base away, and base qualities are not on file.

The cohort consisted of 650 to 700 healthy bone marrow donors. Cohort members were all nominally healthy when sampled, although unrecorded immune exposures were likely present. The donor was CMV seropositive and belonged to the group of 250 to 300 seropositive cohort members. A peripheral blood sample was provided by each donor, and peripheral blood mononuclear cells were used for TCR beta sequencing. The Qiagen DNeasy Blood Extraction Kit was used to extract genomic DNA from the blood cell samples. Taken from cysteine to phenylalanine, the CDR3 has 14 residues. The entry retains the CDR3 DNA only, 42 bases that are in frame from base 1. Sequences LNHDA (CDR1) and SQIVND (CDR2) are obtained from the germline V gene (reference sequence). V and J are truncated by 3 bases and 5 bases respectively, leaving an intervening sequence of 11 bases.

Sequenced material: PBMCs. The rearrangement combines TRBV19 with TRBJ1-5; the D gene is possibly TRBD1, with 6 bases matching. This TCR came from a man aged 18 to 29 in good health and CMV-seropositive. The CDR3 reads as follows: CASSIQQGDQPQHF. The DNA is TGTGCCAGTAGTATCCAACAGGGTGATCAGCCCCAGCATTTT.